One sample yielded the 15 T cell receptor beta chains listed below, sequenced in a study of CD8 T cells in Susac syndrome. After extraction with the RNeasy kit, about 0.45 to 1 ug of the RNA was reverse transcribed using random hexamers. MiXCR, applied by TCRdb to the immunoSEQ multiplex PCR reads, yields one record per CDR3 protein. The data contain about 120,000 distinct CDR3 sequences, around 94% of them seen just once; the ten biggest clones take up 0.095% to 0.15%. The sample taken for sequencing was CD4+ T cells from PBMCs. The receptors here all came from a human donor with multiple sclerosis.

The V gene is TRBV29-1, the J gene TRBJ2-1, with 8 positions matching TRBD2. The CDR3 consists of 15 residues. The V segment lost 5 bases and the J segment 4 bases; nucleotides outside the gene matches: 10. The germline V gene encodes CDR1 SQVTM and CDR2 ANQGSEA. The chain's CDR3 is CSVTPPSGGYNEQFF. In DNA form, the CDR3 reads TGCAGCGTTACCCCCCCGAGCGGGGGATACAATGAGCAGTTCTTC.

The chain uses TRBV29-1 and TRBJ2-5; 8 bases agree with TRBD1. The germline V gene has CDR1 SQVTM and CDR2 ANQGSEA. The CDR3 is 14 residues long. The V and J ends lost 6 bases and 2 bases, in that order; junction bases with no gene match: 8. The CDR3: CSVGTGGLQETQYF. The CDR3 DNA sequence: TGCAGCGTGGGGACAGGAGGGCTTCAAGAGACCCAGTACTTC.

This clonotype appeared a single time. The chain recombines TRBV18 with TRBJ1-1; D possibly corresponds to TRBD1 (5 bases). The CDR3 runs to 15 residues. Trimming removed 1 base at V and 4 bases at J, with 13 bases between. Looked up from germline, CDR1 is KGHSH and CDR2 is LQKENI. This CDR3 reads CASSPREGSSTEAFF. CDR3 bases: TGTGCCAGCTCACCACGAGAGGGGTCGAGCACTGAAGCTTTCTTT.

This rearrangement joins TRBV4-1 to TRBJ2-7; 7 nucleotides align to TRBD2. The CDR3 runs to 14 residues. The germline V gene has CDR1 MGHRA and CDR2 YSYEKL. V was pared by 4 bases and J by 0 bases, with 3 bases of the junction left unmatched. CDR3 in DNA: TGCGCCAGCAGCCCAGGACTAGTCTCCTACGAGCAGTACTTC. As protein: CASSPGLVSYEQYF.

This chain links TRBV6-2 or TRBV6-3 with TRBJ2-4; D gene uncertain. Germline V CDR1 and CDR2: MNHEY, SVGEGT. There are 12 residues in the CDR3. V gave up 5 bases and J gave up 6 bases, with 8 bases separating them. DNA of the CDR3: TGTGCCAGCAGTCTCGACTCAAACATTCAGTACTTC. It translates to CASSLDSNIQYF.

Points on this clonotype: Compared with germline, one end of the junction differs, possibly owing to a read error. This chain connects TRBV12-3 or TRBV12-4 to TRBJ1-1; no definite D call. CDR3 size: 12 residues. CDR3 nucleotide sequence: TGTGCAAGCAAAGGGCCCTCCACTGAAGCTTTCTTT. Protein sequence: CASKGPSTEAFF.

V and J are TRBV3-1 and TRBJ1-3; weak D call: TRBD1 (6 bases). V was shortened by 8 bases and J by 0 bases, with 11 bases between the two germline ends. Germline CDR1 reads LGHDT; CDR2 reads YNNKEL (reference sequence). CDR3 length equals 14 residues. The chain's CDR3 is CASEDRLSGNTIYF. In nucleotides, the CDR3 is TGTGCCAGCGAAGACAGGCTCTCTGGAAACACCATATATTTT.

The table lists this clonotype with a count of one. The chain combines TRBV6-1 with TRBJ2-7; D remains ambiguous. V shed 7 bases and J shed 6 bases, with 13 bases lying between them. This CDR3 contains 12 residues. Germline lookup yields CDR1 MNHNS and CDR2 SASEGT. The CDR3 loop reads CASTRTGLEQYF. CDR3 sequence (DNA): TGTGCCAGCACAAGGACGGGCCTCGAGCAGTACTTC.

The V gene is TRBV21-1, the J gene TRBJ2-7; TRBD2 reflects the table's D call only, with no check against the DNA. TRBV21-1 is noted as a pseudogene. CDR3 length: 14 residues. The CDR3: CASSRRAYSYEQYF. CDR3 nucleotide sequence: TGTGCCAGCAGCAGGAGGGCCTACTCCTACGAGCAGTACTTC.

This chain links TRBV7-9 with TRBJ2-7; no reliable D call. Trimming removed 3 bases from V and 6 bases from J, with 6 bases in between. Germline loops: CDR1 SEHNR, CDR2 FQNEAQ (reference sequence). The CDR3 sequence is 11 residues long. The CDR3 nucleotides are TGTGCCAGCAGCTTCAATGGCGAGCAGTACTTC. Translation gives CASSFNGEQYF.

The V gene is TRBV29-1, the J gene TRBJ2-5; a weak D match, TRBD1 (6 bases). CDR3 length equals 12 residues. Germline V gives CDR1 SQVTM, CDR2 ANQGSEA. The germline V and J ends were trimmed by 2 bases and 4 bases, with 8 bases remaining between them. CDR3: CSVEWTAETQYF. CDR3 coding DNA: TGCAGCGTTGAATGGACAGCAGAGACCCAGTACTTC. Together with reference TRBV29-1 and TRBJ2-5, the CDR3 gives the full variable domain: SAVISQKPSRDICQRGTSLTIQCQVDSQVTMMFWYRQQPGQSLTLIATANQGSEATYESGFVIDKFPISRPNLTFSTLTVSNMSPEDSSIYLCSVEWTAETQYFGPGTRLLVL.

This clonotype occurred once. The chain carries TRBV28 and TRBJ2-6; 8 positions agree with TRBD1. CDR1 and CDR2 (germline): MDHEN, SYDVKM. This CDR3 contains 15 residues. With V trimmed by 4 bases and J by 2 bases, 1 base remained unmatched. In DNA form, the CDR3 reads TGTGCCAGCAGTTCACAGGGGGCTGGGGCCAACGTCCTGACTTTC. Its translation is CASSSQGAGANVLTF.

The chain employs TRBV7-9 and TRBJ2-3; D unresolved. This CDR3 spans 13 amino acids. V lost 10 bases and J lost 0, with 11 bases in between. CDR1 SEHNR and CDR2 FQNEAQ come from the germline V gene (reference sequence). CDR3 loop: CATWATSTDTQYF. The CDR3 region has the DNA TGTGCCACCTGGGCGACTAGCACAGATACGCAGTATTTT.

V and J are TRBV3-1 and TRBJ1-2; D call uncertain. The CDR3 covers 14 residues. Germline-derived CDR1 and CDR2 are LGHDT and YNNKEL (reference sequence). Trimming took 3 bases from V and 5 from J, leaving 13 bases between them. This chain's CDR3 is CASSQQEMGYGYTF. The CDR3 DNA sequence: TGTGCCAGCAGCCAGCAGGAAATGGGTTATGGCTACACCTTC.

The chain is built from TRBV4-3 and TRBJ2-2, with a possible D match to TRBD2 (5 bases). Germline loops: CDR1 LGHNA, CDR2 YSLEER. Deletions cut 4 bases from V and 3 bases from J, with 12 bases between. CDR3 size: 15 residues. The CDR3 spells CASSRGPGYTGELFF. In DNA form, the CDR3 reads TGCGCCAGCAGCCGAGGGCCAGGCTACACCGGGGAGCTGTTTTTT.